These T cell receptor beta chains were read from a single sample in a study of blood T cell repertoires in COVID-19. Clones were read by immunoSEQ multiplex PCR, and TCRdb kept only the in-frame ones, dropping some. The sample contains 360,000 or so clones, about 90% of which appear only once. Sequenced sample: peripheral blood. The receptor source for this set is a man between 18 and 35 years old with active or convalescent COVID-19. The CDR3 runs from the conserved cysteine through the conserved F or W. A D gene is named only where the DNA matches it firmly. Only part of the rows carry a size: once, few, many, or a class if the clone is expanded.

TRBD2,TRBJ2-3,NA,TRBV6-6,TGTGCCAGCAGTTACTGGGGGGGAGGCCGCGAACCGCCGTATTTT,CASSYWGGGREPPYF
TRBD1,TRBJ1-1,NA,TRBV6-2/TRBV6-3,TGTGCCAGCAGTACGATACAGGGGAAAGAAGCTTTCTTT,CASSTIQGKEAFF
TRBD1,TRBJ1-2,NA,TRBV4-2,TGTGCCAGCAGCCAAGCCGGTCCGAGACAGGGACAAGCTAACTATGGCTACACCTTC,CASSQAGPRQGQANYGYTF
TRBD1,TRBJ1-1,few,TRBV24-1,TGTGCCACCAGTGATTCCGGCCCCCGAGGACAGGGGTCTTTCTTT,CATSDSGPRGQGSFF
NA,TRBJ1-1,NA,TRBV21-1,TGTGCCAGCAGCAAAGGGGTCTGGGGATCCCAGGGAGCTTTCTTT,CASSKGVWGSQGAFF
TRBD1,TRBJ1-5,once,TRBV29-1,TGCAGCGTCGCCGGGACAGGGGCTCCAAATCAGCCCCAGCATTTT,CSVAGTGAPNQPQHF
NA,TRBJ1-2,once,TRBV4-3,TGCGCCAGCAGCCAAGACGGCAGGGATCATGGCTACACCTTC,CASSQDGRDHGYTF
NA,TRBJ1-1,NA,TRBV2,TGTGCCAGCACCCGGGGAGCAAACACTGAAGCTTTCTTT,CASTRGANTEAFF
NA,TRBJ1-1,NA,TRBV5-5,TGTGCCAGCAGCTTAGGGGCTATCATGGATGAAGCTTTCTTT,CASSLGAIMDEAFF
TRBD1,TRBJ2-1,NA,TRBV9,TGTGCCAGCAGCGTTCCCGGACAGGGGGCTGTCGATGAGCAGTTCTTC,CASSVPGQGAVDEQFF
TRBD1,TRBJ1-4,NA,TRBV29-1,TGCAGCGTTGTTGGGACAGGGCCAGAAAAACTGTTTTTT,CSVVGTGPEKLFF
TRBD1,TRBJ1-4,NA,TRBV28,TGTGCCAGCCGACGGGACAGGGTCCGGGAAAAACTGTTTTTT,CASRRDRVREKLFF
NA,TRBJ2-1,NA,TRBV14,TGTGCCAGCAGCCAAGATCGAATAGCCTACAATGAGCAGTTCTTC,CASSQDRIAYNEQFF
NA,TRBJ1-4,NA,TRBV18,TGTGCCAGCTCAACGGGACAAGGCGGTGAAAAACTGTTTTTT,CASSTGQGGEKLFF
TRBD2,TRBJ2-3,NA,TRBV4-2,TGTGCCAGCAGCCAAGAATCTAGCGGGTCTCTCACAGATACGCAGTATTTT,CASSQESSGSLTDTQYF
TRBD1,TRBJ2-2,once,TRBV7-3,TGTGCCAGCAGCTGGGACAGCCACACCGGGGAGCTGTTTTTT,CASSWDSHTGELFF
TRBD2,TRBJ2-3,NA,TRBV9,TGTGCCAGCAGCGTCGGGTTCCTAGCGGGGGCTGGGGATACGCAGTATTTT,CASSVGFLAGAGDTQYF
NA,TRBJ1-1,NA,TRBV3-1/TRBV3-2,TGTGCCAGCAGCCCCCCCAACAACGGACAATCGGCTGAAGCTTTCTTT,CASSPPNNGQSAEAFF
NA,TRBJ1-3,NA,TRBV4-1,TGCGCCAGCAGCCAAGCCCCGGACAGCTCTGGAAACACCATATATTTT,CASSQAPDSSGNTIYF
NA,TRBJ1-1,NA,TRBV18,TGTGCCAGCTCACTGGACAGGAACACTGAAGCTTTCTTT,CASSLDRNTEAFF
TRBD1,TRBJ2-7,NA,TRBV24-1,TGTGCCACCAGTGAAACGGGACAGCCCTACGAGCAGTACTTC,CATSETGQPYEQYF
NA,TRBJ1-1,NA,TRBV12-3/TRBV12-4,TGTGCCAGCAGTCTGGACAGTAACACTGAAGCTTTCTTT,CASSLDSNTEAFF
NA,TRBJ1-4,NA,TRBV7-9,TGTGCCAGCAGCTTAGTCGATGAAAAACTGTTTTTT,CASSLVDEKLFF
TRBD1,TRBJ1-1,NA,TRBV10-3,TGTGCCATCAGTAAGGACAGGGGGACTGAAGCTTTCTTT,CAISKDRGTEAFF
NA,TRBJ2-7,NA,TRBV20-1,TGCAGTGCTATTCAGGGGTACGAGCAGTACTTC,CSAIQGYEQYF
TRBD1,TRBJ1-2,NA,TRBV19,TGTGCCAGTACACCCGGACAGGTTACTAACTATGGCTACACCTTC,CASTPGQVTNYGYTF
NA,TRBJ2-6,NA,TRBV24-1,TGTGCCACCCAGACGGGAATTACACGGAGCTCTGGGGCCAACGTCCTGACTTTC,CATQTGITRSSGANVLTF
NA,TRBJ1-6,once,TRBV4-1,TGCGCCAGCAGCCAAGCCTCGTCAGGGTGGAATTCACCCCTCCACTTT,CASSQASSGWNSPLHF
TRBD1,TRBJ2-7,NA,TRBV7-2,TGTGCCAGCAGCTTAGAAGACAGGGGAGTCTGGGAGCAGTACTTC,CASSLEDRGVWEQYF
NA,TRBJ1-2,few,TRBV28,TGTGCCAGCAGTACCCTGACAGGTGACTATGGCTACACCTTC,CASSTLTGDYGYTF
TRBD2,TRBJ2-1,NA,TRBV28,TGTGCCAGCAGCCTAGCGGGGCTAACTTACAATGAGCAGTTCTTC,CASSLAGLTYNEQFF
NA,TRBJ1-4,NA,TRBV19,TGTGCCTGCGGAGGGGTTGCGAATGAAAAACTGTTTTTT,CACGGVANEKLFF
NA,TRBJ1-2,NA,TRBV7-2,TGTGCCAGCAGCTTAGAGCCAGGATCTCGGGGCTACACCTTC,CASSLEPGSRGYTF
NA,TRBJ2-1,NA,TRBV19,TGTGCCAGTAGTATTTCACTAGCAACCTACAATGAGCAGTTCTTC,CASSISLATYNEQFF
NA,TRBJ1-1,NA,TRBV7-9,TGTGCCAGCAGCTCAGGTACTGAAGCTTTCTTT,CASSSGTEAFF
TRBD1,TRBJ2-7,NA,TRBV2,TGTGCCAGCAGTCCCCGAGACAGGGTGCACGAGCAGTACTTC,CASSPRDRVHEQYF
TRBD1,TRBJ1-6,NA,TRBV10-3,TGTGCCATTCGGGACAGGTCGGCCCTCCACTTT,CAIRDRSALHF
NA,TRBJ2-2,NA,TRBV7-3,TGTGCCATCGCAGGGGTTCACGGGGAGCTGTTTTTT,CAIAGVHGELFF
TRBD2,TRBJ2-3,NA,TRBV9,TGTGCCAGCAGCGTCCTGCCTAGCGGGGGAGATACGCAGTATTTT,CASSVLPSGGDTQYF
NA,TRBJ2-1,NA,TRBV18,TGTGCCAGCTCACTTGTACAGCCCAATGAGCAGTTCTTC,CASSLVQPNEQFF
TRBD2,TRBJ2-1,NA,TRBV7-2,TGTGCCAGCATCCAGGGGGGACTAGCTACCAATGAGCAGTTCTTC,CASIQGGLATNEQFF
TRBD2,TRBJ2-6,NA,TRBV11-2,TGTGCCAGCAGCTTATCTCTAGCGGGAGTTGGGGGGGCCAACGTCCTGACTTTC,CASSLSLAGVGGANVLTF
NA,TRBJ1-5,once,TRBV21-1,TGTGCCAGCAGCAGCAACGTTGCAGGGTACAATCAGCCCCAGCATTTT,CASSSNVAGYNQPQHF
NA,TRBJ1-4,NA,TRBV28,TGTGCCAGCACAGGGGATTTGTGGGAAAAACTGTTTTTT,CASTGDLWEKLFF
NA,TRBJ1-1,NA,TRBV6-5,TGTGCCGGCGGGGCGAACACTGAAGCTTTCTTT,CAGGANTEAFF
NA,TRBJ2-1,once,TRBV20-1,TGCAGTGCTAGTGATGCGCGGGGCCACTTCTACAATGAGCAGTTCTTC,CSASDARGHFYNEQFF
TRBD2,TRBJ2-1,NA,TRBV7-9,TGTGCCAGCAGCCCCGGACTAGTGTCGCTAGGCTACAATGAGCAGTTCTTC,CASSPGLVSLGYNEQFF